This T cell receptor (beta chain) was identified in a study of T cell responses to AZD1222 COVID-19 vaccine. Sequenced by immunoSEQ multiplex PCR; TCRdb stores in-frame clones only, minus some. The sample records about 120,000 clones, roughly 91% being singletons. The CDR3 totals 14 residues. The V and J ends lost 6 bases and 10 bases respectively, with 16 bases between them. Germline V gene lookup returns CDR1 MNHEY and CDR2 SVGAGI. The chain links TRBV6-5 to TRBJ1-6; D remains ambiguous. The sequenced sample was peripheral blood, obtained 28 days after the second AZD1222 dose. This TCR was recovered from an adult who received the AZD1222 COVID-19 vaccine. The CDR3 DNA sequence: TGTGCCAGCAGCAACAGCGGACCTCAATCACCCCTCCACTTT. Amino acids: CASSNSGPQSPLHF.